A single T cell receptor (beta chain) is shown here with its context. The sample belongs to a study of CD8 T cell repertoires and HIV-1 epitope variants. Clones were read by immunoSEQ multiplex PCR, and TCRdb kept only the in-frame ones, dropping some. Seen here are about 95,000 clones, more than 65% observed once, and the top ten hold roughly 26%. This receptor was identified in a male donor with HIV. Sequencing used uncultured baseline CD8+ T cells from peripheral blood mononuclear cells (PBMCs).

CDR3 sequence (DNA): TGTGCCAGCAGTTCCTCTCGACTAGCGGGACTCCCAGATACGCAGTATTTT. It specifies CASSSSRLAGLPDTQYF. The V call is TRBV27, the J call TRBJ2-3, with 11 bases aligning to TRBD2. V lost 4 bases, J lost 4 bases, and 10 bases stayed unmatched. From germline, CDR1 is MNHEY and CDR2 SMNVEV (reference sequence). The CDR3 loop spans 17 amino acids.